The 5 T cell receptor beta chains in this list originate from one sample, sequenced in a study of chronic HIV infection and antiretroviral therapy. MiXCR was run by TCRdb on the 5' RACE reads, yielding one entry per CDR3 protein. The profile shows 39,000 or so distinct CDR3 sequences, about 8.1% of them singletons. The sample taken for sequencing was peripheral blood. The receptor source for this set is an adult who had HIV and had not received antiretroviral therapy, or was an uninfected healthy control (not recorded which).

This clonotype has ten or more counts. V gene TRBV6-5 combines with J gene TRBJ2-7; unclear D gene. The CDR3 has 16 residues. Germline CDR1 is MNHEY and CDR2 is SVGAGI. V lost 5 bases, J lost 0 bases, and 17 bases lay in between. The CDR3 sequence is CASSASLAARSYEQYF. The CDR3 DNA sequence: TGTGCCAGCAGTGCCTCCCTTGCAGCCCGCTCCTACGAGCAGTACTTC.

This chain joins TRBV29-1 and TRBJ1-1; D is possibly TRBD1 (5 bases). V lost 6 bases to trimming and J lost 0 bases, with 11 bases between them. Germline V gene data show CDR1 as SQVTM and CDR2 as ANQGSEA. The CDR3 covers 13 residues. The CDR3 loop reads CSVRGHLNTEAFF. CDR3 nucleotides: TGCAGCGTACGAGGACATTTGAACACTGAAGCTTTCTTT.

In this sample, this clonotype turned up many times. The rearrangement joins TRBV28 to TRBJ1-6; possible D gene TRBD1, 5 bases. The germline V and J ends were trimmed by 6 bases and 7 bases, with 16 bases remaining between them. CDR1 and CDR2 from the germline V gene are MDHEN and SYDVKM. This CDR3 is built from 15 residues. CDR3 sequence reads: CASRERGTGNSPLHF. CDR3 DNA: TGTGCCAGCAGAGAACGGGGCACCGGGAATTCACCCCTCCACTTT.

This clonotype was observed at least ten times. The chain links TRBV7-8 to TRBJ2-6; perhaps TRBD1 as D (7 bases). Per the germline V gene, CDR1 is SGHVS and CDR2 is FQNEAQ. The V and J ends lost 3 bases and 1 base respectively, with 13 bases between them. This CDR3 spans 17 amino acids. The DNA for the CDR3 is TGTGCCAGCAGCTTGGAGGGGGCTATGTCTGGGGCCAACGTCCTGACTTTC. Amino acid sequence: CASSLEGAMSGANVLTF.

The table lists this clonotype with many counts. This chain uses TRBV4-3 with TRBJ1-1; D remains ambiguous. This CDR3 spans 16 amino acids. Trimming removed 0 bases from V and 1 base from J, with 12 bases in between. From germline, CDR1 is LGHNA and CDR2 YSLEER. In DNA form, the CDR3 reads TGCGCCAGCAGCCAAGATGCGGGAGACAAGAACACTGAAGCTTTCTTT. Amino acid sequence: CASSQDAGDKNTEAFF.